This is a list of T cell receptor beta chains from one sample in a study of blood T cell repertoires in COVID-19. The table came from immunoSEQ multiplex PCR; TCRdb's copy has only in-frame clones and leaves some out. The data contain nearly 200,000 clones, around four fifths of them singletons. The sample taken for sequencing was peripheral blood. Receptors were obtained from a human donor in a cohort sampled during active COVID-19. Each CDR3 is given with its conserved first and last residue.

j_call v_call cdr3_aa
TRBJ2-2 TRBV19 CASAASGRNTGELFF
TRBJ2-1 TRBV5-1 CASTPQQGSYNEQFF
TRBJ1-6 TRBV3-1/TRBV3-2 CASSHRTGNSPLHF
TRBJ2-3 TRBV27 CASSLQGQVETDTQYF
TRBJ2-2 TRBV6-5 CASSSQGRAVGGELFF
TRBJ2-5 TRBV27 CASSLWSSGRPETQYF
TRBJ2-2 TRBV9 CASSVLTGELFF
TRBJ1-1 TRBV2 CASRTQGQIMNTEAFF
TRBJ1-1 TRBV19 CATLWGGTMNTEAFF
TRBJ2-5 TRBV7-2 CASSGRLAGGRETQYF
TRBJ2-2 TRBV7-8 CASRRTGQTGELFF
TRBJ1-5 TRBV2 CASSKDFQSNQPQHF
TRBJ2-3 TRBV14 CASSRWTGITDTQYF
TRBJ1-1 TRBV6-2/TRBV6-3 CASSSPMNTEAFF
TRBJ1-5 TRBV27 CASSSLTGPQHF
TRBJ1-5 TRBV28 CASSHGTYSNQPQHF
TRBJ1-1 TRBV27 CASSPGRGMNTEAFF
TRBJ2-1 TRBV6-2/TRBV6-3 CASSLFGGAGNEQFF
TRBJ1-1 TRBV19 CASATVRDTEAFF
TRBJ2-5 TRBV23-1 CARSHRRGLAGGGRVQETQYF